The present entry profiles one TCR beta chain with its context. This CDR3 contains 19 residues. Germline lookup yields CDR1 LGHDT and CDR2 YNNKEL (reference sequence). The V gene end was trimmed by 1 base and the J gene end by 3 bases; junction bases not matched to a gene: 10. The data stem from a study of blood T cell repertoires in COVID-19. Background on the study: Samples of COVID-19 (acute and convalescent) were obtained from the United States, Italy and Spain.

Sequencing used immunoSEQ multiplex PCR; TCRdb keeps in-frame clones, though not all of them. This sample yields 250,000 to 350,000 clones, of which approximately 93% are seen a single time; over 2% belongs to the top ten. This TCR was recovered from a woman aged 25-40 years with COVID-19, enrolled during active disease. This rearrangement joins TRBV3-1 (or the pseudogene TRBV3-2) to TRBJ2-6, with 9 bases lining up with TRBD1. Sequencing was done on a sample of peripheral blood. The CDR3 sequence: CASSQGENRGRGGANVLTF. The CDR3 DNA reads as TGTGCCAGCAGCCAAGGGGAAAACAGGGGGCGCGGTGGGGCCAACGTCCTGACTTTC.